This T cell receptor (beta chain) was sequenced during a study of cytomegalovirus exposure and HLA in healthy donors. PCR involved 60 Vbeta and 13 Jbeta primers. Assay: immunoSEQ multiplex PCR; the TCRdb copy retains only in-frame clones and omits some. The sample carries fewer than 200,000 clones, 80% recorded once. The germline gives CDR1 MNHNY, CDR2 SVGAGI (reference sequence). Trimming took off 0 bases at V and 2 bases at J, with 13 bases between the two ends. The CDR3 runs 16 residues. General study results and limits: CMV antigen specificity was confirmed in vitro for three CMV-associated chains. Reportedly, HLA-A and HLA-B alleles of most subjects were accurately predicted from TCR beta. A prior analysis recorded that most TCR beta V segments were productive about 90% or about 30% of the time.

Of note for this clone: Its matching antigen is unknown.

Source material: PBMCs. The TCR sequence derives from a boy under 18 in good health and CMV-seronegative. The V and J genes are TRBV6-6 and TRBJ1-2; no clear D. The CDR3 bases are TGTGCCAGCAGTTACTCGAGTTTTCGGGGAAACTATGGCTACACCTTC. It yields the protein CASSYSSFRGNYGYTF.